The subject of this entry is one T cell receptor (beta chain). The antigen is unknown. This record belongs to a study of T cell responses to AZD1222 COVID-19 vaccine. Assay used: immunoSEQ multiplex PCR; TCRdb lists only in-frame clones, some missing. The table shows about 120,000 clones, with around nine tenths occurring only once. This CDR3 has 15 amino acids. Germline V gives CDR1 MDHEN, CDR2 SYDVKM. V lost 5 bases, J lost 3 bases, and 14 bases lay in between. Study outcomes and limitations: The repertoires were collected only after the peak T cell response. An increase in Spike-specific TCR breadth and depth was observed after two AZD1222 doses. Nearly half of spike-specific TCRs reportedly target variant regions that are unmutated in the B.1.351 and B.1.1.7 variants. The span of vaccine-associated CD4 TCRs extended across spike, with dominance at 160-218 and 743-854.

Sequences were derived from peripheral blood, sampled on day 0 of AZD1222 vaccination. The V call is TRBV28, the J call TRBJ1-5; no firm D call. The receptor comes from an adult in good health. CDR3 sequence (DNA): TGTGCCAGCAGTATATCGGACGGTTACAATCAGCCCCAGCATTTT. Protein sequence: CASSISDGYNQPQHF.